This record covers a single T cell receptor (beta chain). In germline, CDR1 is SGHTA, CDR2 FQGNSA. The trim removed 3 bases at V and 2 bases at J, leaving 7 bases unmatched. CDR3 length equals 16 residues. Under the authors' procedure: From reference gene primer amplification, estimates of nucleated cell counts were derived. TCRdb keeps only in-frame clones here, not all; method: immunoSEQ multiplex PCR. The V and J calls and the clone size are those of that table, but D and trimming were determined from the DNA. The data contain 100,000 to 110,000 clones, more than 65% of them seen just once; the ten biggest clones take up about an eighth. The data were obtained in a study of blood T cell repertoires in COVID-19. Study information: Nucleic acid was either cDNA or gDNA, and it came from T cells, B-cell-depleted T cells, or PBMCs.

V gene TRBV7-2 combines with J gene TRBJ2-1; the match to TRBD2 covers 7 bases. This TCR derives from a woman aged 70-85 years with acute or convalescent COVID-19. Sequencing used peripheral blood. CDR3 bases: TGTGCCAGCAGCTTGGGGGGGGATTTGACCTACAATGAGCAGTTCTTC. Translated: CASSLGGDLTYNEQFF.